The 27 T cell receptor beta chains presented below share a single source sample, sequenced in a study of blood T cell repertoires in COVID-19. Measured with immunoSEQ multiplex PCR; TCRdb has only the in-frame clones, and not every one. The table has a few hundred thousand clones, about nine tenths seen once. Sequenced: peripheral blood. The origin of the receptors is a man in his sixties who had recovered from COVID-19.

The J gene is TRBJ2-3, the V gene TRBV4-1; the match to TRBD2 covers 12 bases. This CDR3 has 17 amino acids. J lost 2 bases, V lost 0 bases, and 3 bases had no gene match. Germline CDR1 MGHRA, CDR2 YSYEKL. CDR3 sequence: CASSQDPSGGVTDTQYF. The CDR3 DNA reads TGCGCCAGCAGCCAAGACCCTAGCGGGGGGGTCACAGATACGCAGTATTTT.

CDR3 protein: CASSPAPGDEQYF. CDR3 DNA sequence: TGTGCCAGCAGTCCCGCCCCGGGGGACGAGCAGTACTTC. The chain uses TRBV25-1 and TRBJ2-7, with D perhaps TRBD2 (6 bases). Trimming shortened V by 5 bases and J by 5 bases, and 13 bases separated the two germline ends. This CDR3 is built from 13 residues. Germline V CDR1 and CDR2: MGHDK, SYGVNS.

The rearrangement links TRBV21-1 to TRBJ1-1; TRBD1 is the table's D call, not checked against the DNA. TRBV21-1 is flagged as a pseudogene. The CDR3 loop spans 19 amino acids. The CDR3 region has the DNA TGTGCCAGCAGCAAAGTGGGAGGACAGGCCCCCGAGGGGGACACTGAAGCTTTCTTT. Protein product: CASSKVGGQAPEGDTEAFF.

This sequence joins TRBV5-1 and TRBJ1-1; 9 bases line up with TRBD1. The CDR3 contains 12 residues. Germline CDR1 SGHRS, CDR2 YFSETQ. Losses at the gene ends were 4 bases for V and 10 bases for J; bases not matched to a gene: 5. The CDR3 sequence is CASSLGQGVAFF. CDR3 nucleotides: TGCGCCAGCAGCCTGGGACAGGGTGTAGCTTTCTTT.

The rearrangement uses TRBV29-1 and TRBJ2-4; perhaps TRBD1 as D (6 bases). In germline, CDR1 is SQVTM, CDR2 ANQGSEA. This CDR3 is built from 14 residues. The V end lost 4 bases, the J end lost 1 base, and 11 bases lay between the germline ends. As DNA, the CDR3 is TGCAGCGTTGCGGCCAGGGGCGCCAAAAACATTCAGTACTTC. Protein: CSVAARGAKNIQYF. The full variable domain, completed using reference TRBV29-1 and TRBJ2-4, is SAVISQKPSRDICQRGTSLTIQCQVDSQVTMMFWYRQQPGQSLTLIATANQGSEATYESGFVIDKFPISRPNLTFSTLTVSNMSPEDSSIYLCSVAARGAKNIQYFGAGTRLSVL.

V gene TRBV10-3 combines with J gene TRBJ1-2, with a weak D call TRBD1 (5 bases). The CDR3 runs to 15 residues. Germline V lookup: CDR1 ENHRY, CDR2 SYGVKD. V lost 4 bases, J lost 4 bases, and 16 bases lay in between. The CDR3 loop reads CAISGTGERGYGYTF. CDR3 sequence (DNA): TGTGCCATCAGTGGGACGGGAGAGAGGGGCTATGGCTACACCTTC.

This rearrangement joins TRBV3-1 (or the pseudogene TRBV3-2) to TRBJ1-3; TRBD1 matches at 7 bases. This CDR3 contains 15 residues. Germline values: CDR1 LGHDT, CDR2 YNNKEL (reference sequence). V shed 2 bases and J 4 bases; nucleotides not matched to a gene: 5. CDR3 coding DNA: TGTGCCAGCAGCCAACTACAGGGGTTCGGAAACACCATATATTTT. This translates into CASSQLQGFGNTIYF.

The chain uses TRBV6-5 and TRBJ2-3, with 12 bases identical to TRBD2. The CDR3 is 15 residues long. V lost 6 bases, J lost 8 bases, and 9 bases stayed unmatched. Germline V gene lookup returns CDR1 MNHEY and CDR2 SVGAGI. In nucleotides, the CDR3 is TGTGCCAGCAGAAGACTAGCGGGGGCGTCCGGTACGCAGTATTTT. Translated, it gives CASRRLAGASGTQYF.

This chain connects TRBV30 to TRBJ1-5, with a possible D match to TRBD1 (5 bases). CDR3 length equals 14 residues. Between the trimmed V and J ends, which lost 0 bases and 4 bases, there was a span of 10 bases. Germline loops: CDR1 GTSNPN, CDR2 SVGIG (reference sequence). The CDR3 bases are TGTGCCTGGAGTGTAGGGGTCGGAAATCAGCCCCAGCATTTT. Translation gives CAWSVGVGNQPQHF. The variable domain in full, with the rest retrieved from reference TRBV30 and TRBJ1-5, is SQTIHQWPATLVQPVGSPLSLECTVEGTSNPNLYWYRQAAGRGLQLLFYSVGIGQISSEVPQNLSASRPQDRQFILSSKKLLLSDSGFYLCAWSVGVGNQPQHFGDGTRLSIL.

In its sample, this clone was seen once. V is TRBV10-1 and J is TRBJ1-1; the D gene is possibly TRBD1 (6 bases). V was trimmed by 0 bases and J by 0 bases, leaving 23 bases between them. Germline CDR1 is WNHNN and CDR2 is SYGVQD (reference sequence). The CDR3 extends over 20 amino acids. In DNA form, the CDR3 reads TGCGCCAGCAGTGAGTCGCGTAGGACAGAGATACGGGCCATGAACACTGAAGCTTTCTTT. Amino acids: CASSESRRTEIRAMNTEAFF.

The V gene is TRBV4-1, the J gene TRBJ2-1, with 11 positions matching TRBD2. The CDR3 is made up of 17 amino acids. From germline, CDR1 is MGHRA and CDR2 YSYEKL. V gave up 3 bases and J gave up 6 bases; unmatched junction bases: 10. The CDR3 DNA follows: TGCGCCAGCAGCCATGGACTAGCGGGCCTCCTCTTCAATGAGCAGTTCTTC. Encoded protein: CASSHGLAGLLFNEQFF.

The CDR3 nucleotides are TGCAGCGTTGATAGACAGTCGTTAAACTATGGCTACACCTTC. As protein: CSVDRQSLNYGYTF. This chain connects TRBV29-1 to TRBJ1-2, with D possibly TRBD1 on 5 matching bases. V lost 3 bases, J lost 2 bases, and 13 bases lay in between. Germline CDR1 and CDR2: SQVTM and ANQGSEA. The CDR3 sequence is 14 residues long.

This clone has just a few counts. The rearrangement joins TRBV4-1 to TRBJ1-6, with a tentative D call TRBD1 (6 bases). The CDR3 sequence is 14 residues long. CDR1 and CDR2 (germline): MGHRA, YSYEKL. V lost 0 bases, J lost 10 bases, and 10 bases lay in between. The DNA for the CDR3 is TGCGCCAGCAGCCAAGATCGGGGGGGCTCACCCCTCCACTTT. Its protein is CASSQDRGGSPLHF.

The table lists this clone with a count of one. The chain couples TRBV18 to TRBJ1-2, with TRBD1 matching 8 bases. V dropped 5 bases and J dropped 7; count of bases not matched to a gene: 3. The CDR3 is 12 amino acids. Germline V gene sequence: CDR1 KGHSH, CDR2 LQKENI. The CDR3 DNA reads as TGTGCCAGCTCAAATGGACAGGGTGGCTACACCTTC. This translates into CASSNGQGGYTF. Drawing the rest from reference TRBV18 and TRBJ1-2, the complete variable domain is NAGVMQNPRHLVRRRGQEARLRCSPMKGHSHVYWYRQLPEEGLKFMVYLQKENIIDESGMPKERFSAEFPKEGPSILRIQQVVRGDSAAYFCASSNGQGGYTFGSGTRLTVV.

The J gene is TRBJ1-1, the V gene TRBV3-1 (or the pseudogene TRBV3-2), with D maybe TRBD1 (5 bases). Trimming left V 3 bases short and J 0 bases short, with 11 bases between. From germline, CDR1 is LGHDT and CDR2 YNNKEL (reference sequence). The CDR3 has 15 amino acids. CDR3 in amino acids: CASSQTTVLNTEAFF. Written as DNA, the CDR3 is TGTGCCAGCAGCCAGACGACAGTGCTGAACACTGAAGCTTTCTTT.

This clone was recorded a few times. The chain combines TRBV9 with TRBJ2-7; 7 bases fit TRBD1. Germline CDR1 is SGDLS and CDR2 is YYNGEE. The CDR3 has 13 residues. V was clipped by 0 bases and J by 6 bases; unmatched bases: 3. The CDR3 here is CASSVGGGSEQYF. The CDR3 nucleotides read TGTGCCAGCAGCGTAGGAGGGGGCTCCGAGCAGTACTTC.

The chain employs TRBV5-1 and TRBJ2-1; 11 positions match TRBD2. This CDR3 is built from 16 residues. The germline gives CDR1 SGHRS, CDR2 YFSETQ. J gave up 9 bases and V 4 bases, and 12 bases lay outside the gene matches. The CDR3 DNA reads TGCGCCAGCAGCGCTGGTTATAGCGGGGGGGCGCCTGAGCAGTTCTTC. Protein product: CASSAGYSGGAPEQFF.

The chain employs TRBV18 and TRBJ1-2; 9 bases are shared with TRBD1. Trimming cost V 3 bases and J 6 bases; bases outside gene matches: 2. The CDR3 sequence is 13 residues long. Germline V gene lookup returns CDR1 KGHSH and CDR2 LQKENI. CDR3 nucleotide sequence: TGTGCCAGCTCACCGGGACAGGGAAATGGCTACACCTTC. Protein product: CASSPGQGNGYTF.

The chain combines TRBV9 with TRBJ1-1, with 7 bases identical to TRBD1. After removal of 3 bases from V and 6 bases from J, the junction contained 5 bases not matched to a gene. Looked up from germline, CDR1 is SGDLS and CDR2 is YYNGEE. This CDR3 region has 13 residues. The CDR3 spells CASSARQGAEAFF. The CDR3 DNA reads TGTGCCAGCAGCGCTCGACAGGGTGCTGAAGCTTTCTTT. The full variable domain, in which reference TRBV9 and TRBJ1-1 provide the parts outside the CDR3, is DSGVTQTPKHLITATGQRVTLRCSPRSGDLSVYWYQQSLDQGLQFLIQYYNGEERAKGNILERFSAQQFPDLHSELNLSSLELGDSALYFCASSARQGAEAFFGQGTRLTVV.

The rearrangement joins TRBV4-1 to TRBJ1-2; D perhaps matches TRBD1 (6 bases). The CDR3 has 15 amino acids. Germline lookup yields CDR1 MGHRA and CDR2 YSYEKL. V was pared by 2 bases and J by 2 bases, with 12 bases between. The CDR3 DNA follows: TGCGCCAGCAGCCAAAGGACAGAGGGCAACTATGGCTACACCTTC. It yields the protein CASSQRTEGNYGYTF.

The rearrangement links TRBV30 to TRBJ1-6; D not certain. Trimming pared 3 bases from V and 8 bases from J, leaving 5 bases between. This CDR3 is built from 11 residues. The germline gives CDR1 GTSNPN, CDR2 SVGIG (reference sequence). CDR3 DNA: TGTGCCTGGAGGGCCCATTCACCCCTCCACTTT. Amino acids: CAWRAHSPLHF.

V gene TRBV19 combines with J gene TRBJ1-1; tentatively, D is TRBD1 (6 bases). The CDR3 runs 13 residues. V gave up 6 bases and J gave up 0 bases, with 8 bases separating them. Germline CDR1 and CDR2: LNHDA and SQIVND (reference sequence). The CDR3 DNA sequence: TGTGCCAGTAGGGACAGAATGAACACTGAAGCTTTCTTT. Protein sequence: CASRDRMNTEAFF.

The genes are TRBV4-2 and TRBJ1-5, with 9 nucleotides matching TRBD1. The V gene's germline CDR1 is LGHNA and CDR2 YNFKEQ. The V and J ends lost 3 bases and 0 bases, in that order; junction bases with no gene match: 0. CDR3 length: 15 amino acids. The CDR3: CASSQGQGSNQPQHF. The CDR3 DNA follows: TGTGCCAGCAGCCAGGGACAGGGTAGCAATCAGCCCCAGCATTTT.

This chain uses TRBV13 with TRBJ1-1; perhaps TRBD1 as D (6 bases). This CDR3 region has 13 residues. Germline values: CDR1 PRHDT, CDR2 FYEKMQ (reference sequence). V lost 5 bases, J lost 5 bases, and 12 bases lay in between. This chain's CDR3 is CASSPGQWTEAFF. The CDR3 DNA is TGTGCCAGCAGCCCCGGACAGTGGACTGAAGCTTTCTTT.

This clone came up once. This chain joins TRBV19 and TRBJ1-1, with a tentative D call TRBD1 (6 bases). The length of the CDR3 is 12 residues. Germline CDR1 reads LNHDA; CDR2 reads SQIVND (reference sequence). V gave up 4 bases and J gave up 10 bases, with 13 bases separating them. The CDR3, as DNA: TGTGCCAGTAGTAGCAGGGGAGTAGGAGCTTTCTTT. This sequence encodes CASSSRGVGAFF.

The V call is TRBV6-5, the J call TRBJ1-2; 8 bases align to TRBD1. Unmatched junction bases numbered 12, after V lost 5 bases and J lost 7 bases. Germline V gene sequence: CDR1 MNHEY, CDR2 SVGAGI. The CDR3 length is 15 residues. The CDR3 region has the DNA TGTGCCAGCAGTCCCCTGGACAGGGAGGGTGTTGGCTACACCTTC. This sequence encodes CASSPLDREGVGYTF.

A remark on this clone: An end of the junction does not agree with germline; a read error may underlie this. The V and J genes are TRBV9 and TRBJ2-3, with 9 bases matching TRBD2. CDR1 is SGDLS, CDR2 YYNGEE, per germline. The CDR3 spans 15 residues. DNA of the CDR3: TGTGCCAGCAGTGCAAGAGCGGGGGGCACCGATACGCAGTATTTT. Translation gives CASSARAGGTDTQYF.